This T cell receptor (beta chain) comes out of a study of CD8 T cells in ankylosing spondylitis. For TCR beta, libraries came from quantitative 5'-RACE with molecular barcodes. In TCRdb, the 5' RACE reads were re-called with MiXCR into one record per CDR3 protein. The sample consists of fewer than 250,000 distinct CDR3 sequences, approximately 20% of them appearing once. Findings of the study overall: Seemingly distinctive of ankylosing spondylitis blood was a TCR beta motif formed by eight highly homologous variants. Some motif variants were previously reported in reactive arthritis synovial fluid and blood.

The CDR3 is 10 amino acids. V gave up 5 bases and J gave up 5 bases, with 7 bases separating them. CDR1 and CDR2 (germline): DFQATT, SNEGSKA (reference sequence). On this clonotype itself: Its antigen is unidentified.

The TCR comes from a male donor with ankylosing spondylitis. Sequenced sample: blood, either unsorted or a sorted T cell fraction (not recorded which). The gene calls are TRBV20-1 and TRBJ2-7; no firm D call. This chain's CDR3 is CSAPRHEQYF. The CDR3 bases are TGCAGTGCTCCGCGCCACGAGCAGTACTTC.